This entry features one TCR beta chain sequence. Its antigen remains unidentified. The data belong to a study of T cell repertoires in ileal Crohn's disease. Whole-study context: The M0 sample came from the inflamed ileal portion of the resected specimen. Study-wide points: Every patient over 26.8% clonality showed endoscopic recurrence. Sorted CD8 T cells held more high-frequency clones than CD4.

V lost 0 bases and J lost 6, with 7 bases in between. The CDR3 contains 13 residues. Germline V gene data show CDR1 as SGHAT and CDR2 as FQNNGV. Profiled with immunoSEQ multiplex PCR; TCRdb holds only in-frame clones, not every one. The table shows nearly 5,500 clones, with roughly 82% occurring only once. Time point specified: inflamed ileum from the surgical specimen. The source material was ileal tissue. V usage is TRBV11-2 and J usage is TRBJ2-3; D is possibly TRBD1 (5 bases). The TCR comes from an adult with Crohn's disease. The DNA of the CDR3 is TGTGCCAGCAGCTTAGAAGGGGTCGATACGCAGTATTTT. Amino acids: CASSLEGVDTQYF. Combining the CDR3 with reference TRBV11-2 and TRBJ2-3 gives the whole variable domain EAGVAQSPRYKIIEKRQSVAFWCNPISGHATLYWYQQILGQGPKLLIQFQNNGVVDDSQLPKDRFSAERLKGVDSTLKIQPAKLEDSAVYLCASSLEGVDTQYFGPGTRLTVL.